This T cell receptor (beta chain) was sequenced during a study of control samples from healthy donors and cancer patients. The sample holds a few counts of this clone. The V gene's germline CDR1 is LGHDT and CDR2 YNNKEL (reference sequence). V was clipped by 4 bases and J by 4 bases, with 10 bases between them. The CDR3 runs 13 residues. Assay: immunoSEQ multiplex PCR; the TCRdb copy retains only in-frame clones and omits some. The sample consists of roughly 120,000 clones, approximately 87% of them appearing once. The chain links TRBV3-1 (or the pseudogene TRBV3-2) to TRBJ1-2, with D perhaps matching TRBD1 (5 bases). The receptor was isolated from a woman aged 55-69 years with lung cancer. Sequencing was performed on PBMCs. The CDR3 DNA reads as TGTGCCAGCAGCCGGGAGGGGCTCTATGGCTACACCTTC. This gives the protein CASSREGLYGYTF.